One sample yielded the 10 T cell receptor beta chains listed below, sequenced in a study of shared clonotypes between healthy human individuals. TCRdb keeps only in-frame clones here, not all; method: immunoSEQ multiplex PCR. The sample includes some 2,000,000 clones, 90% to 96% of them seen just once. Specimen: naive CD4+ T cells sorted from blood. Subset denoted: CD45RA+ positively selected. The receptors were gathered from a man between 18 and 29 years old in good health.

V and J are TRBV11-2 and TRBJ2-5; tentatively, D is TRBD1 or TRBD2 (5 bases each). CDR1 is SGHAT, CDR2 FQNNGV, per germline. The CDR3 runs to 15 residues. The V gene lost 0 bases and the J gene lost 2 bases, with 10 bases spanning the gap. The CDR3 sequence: CASSLDGTLQETQYF. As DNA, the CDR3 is TGTGCCAGCAGCTTAGACGGGACCCTGCAAGAGACCCAGTACTTC.

CDR3 region: CASSLGSGQGALEQYF. In DNA form, the CDR3 reads TGCGCCAGCAGCTTGGGTTCCGGACAGGGGGCTCTCGAGCAGTACTTC. The genes are TRBV5-1 and TRBJ2-7; 11 nucleotides match TRBD1. CDR1 and CDR2 (germline): SGHRS, YFSETQ. This CDR3 has 16 amino acids. The V gene end was trimmed by 0 bases and the J gene end by 6 bases; junction bases not matched to a gene: 8.

The CDR3 sequence: CSVGARLALETQYF. Written as DNA, the CDR3 is TGCAGCGTTGGGGCCCGACTAGCCCTGGAGACCCAGTACTTC. The chain joins TRBV29-1 to TRBJ2-5, with TRBD2 identical over 7 bases. CDR1 and CDR2 (germline): SQVTM, ANQGSEA. The CDR3 is made up of 14 amino acids. V lost 4 bases to trimming and J lost 5 bases; unmatched junction nucleotides: 10.

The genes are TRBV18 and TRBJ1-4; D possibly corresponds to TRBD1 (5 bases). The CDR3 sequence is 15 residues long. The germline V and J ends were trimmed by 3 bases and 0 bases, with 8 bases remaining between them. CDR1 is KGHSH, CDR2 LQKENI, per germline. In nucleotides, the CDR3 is TGTGCCAGCTCACCGCGGGACGCAACTAATGAAAAACTGTTTTTT. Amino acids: CASSPRDATNEKLFF.

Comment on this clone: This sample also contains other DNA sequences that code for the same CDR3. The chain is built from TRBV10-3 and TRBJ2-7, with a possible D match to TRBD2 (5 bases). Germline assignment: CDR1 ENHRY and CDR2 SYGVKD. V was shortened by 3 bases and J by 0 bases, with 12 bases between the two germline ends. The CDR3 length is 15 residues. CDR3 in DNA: TGTGCCATCAGTGAATCGGCGGGTTCCTCCTACGAGCAGTACTTC. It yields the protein CAISESAGSSYEQYF.

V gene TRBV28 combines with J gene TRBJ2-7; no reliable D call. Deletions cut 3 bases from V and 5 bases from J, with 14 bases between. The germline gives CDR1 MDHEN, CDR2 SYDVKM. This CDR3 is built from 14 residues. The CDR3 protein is CASSFLRRNHEQYF. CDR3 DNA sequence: TGTGCCAGCAGTTTCCTTAGACGGAACCACGAGCAGTACTTC.

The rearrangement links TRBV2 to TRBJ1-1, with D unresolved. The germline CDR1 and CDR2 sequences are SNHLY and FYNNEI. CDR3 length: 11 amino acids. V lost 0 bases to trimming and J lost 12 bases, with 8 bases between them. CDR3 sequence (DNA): TGTGCCAGCAGTGAAGCTTTCAGGACTTTCTTT. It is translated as CASSEAFRTFF.

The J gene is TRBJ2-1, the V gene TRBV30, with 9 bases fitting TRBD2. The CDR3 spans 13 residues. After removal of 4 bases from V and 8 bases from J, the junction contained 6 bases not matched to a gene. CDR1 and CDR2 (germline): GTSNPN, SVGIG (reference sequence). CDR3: CAWTLSGRYEQFF. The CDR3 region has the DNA TGTGCCTGGACACTTAGCGGGAGATATGAGCAGTTCTTC.

CDR3 sequence (DNA): TGTGCCAGCAGTTCCCCCTCGGGGGGGAGCAATCAGCCCCAGCATTTT. It encodes CASSSPSGGSNQPQHF. J is TRBJ1-5 and V is TRBV28; TRBD1 might be the D (5 bases). From germline, CDR1 is MDHEN and CDR2 SYDVKM. The CDR3 is 16 amino acids. V was shortened by 4 bases and J by 1 base, with 14 bases between the two germline ends.

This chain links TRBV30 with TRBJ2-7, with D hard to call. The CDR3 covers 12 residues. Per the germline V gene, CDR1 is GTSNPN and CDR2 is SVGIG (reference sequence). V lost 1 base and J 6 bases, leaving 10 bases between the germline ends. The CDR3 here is CAWSGMRSEQYF. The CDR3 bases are TGTGCCTGGAGTGGGATGAGATCCGAGCAGTACTTC.